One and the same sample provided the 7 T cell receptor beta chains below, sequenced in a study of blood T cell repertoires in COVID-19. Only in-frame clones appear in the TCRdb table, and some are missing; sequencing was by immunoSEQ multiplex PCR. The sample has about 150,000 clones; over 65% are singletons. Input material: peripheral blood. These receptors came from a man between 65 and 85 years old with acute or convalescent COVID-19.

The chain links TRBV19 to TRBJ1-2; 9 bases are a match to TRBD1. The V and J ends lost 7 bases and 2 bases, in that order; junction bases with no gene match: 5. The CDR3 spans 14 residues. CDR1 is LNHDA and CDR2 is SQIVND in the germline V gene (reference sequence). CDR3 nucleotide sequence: TGTGCCAGTATCACGGGACAGGGCAACTATGGCTACACCTTC. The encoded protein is CASITGQGNYGYTF.

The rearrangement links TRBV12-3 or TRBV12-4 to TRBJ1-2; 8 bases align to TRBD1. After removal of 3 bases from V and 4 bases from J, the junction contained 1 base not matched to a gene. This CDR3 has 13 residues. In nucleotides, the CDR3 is TGTGCCAGCAGTTTTACAGGGGGCTATGGCTACACCTTC. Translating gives CASSFTGGYGYTF.

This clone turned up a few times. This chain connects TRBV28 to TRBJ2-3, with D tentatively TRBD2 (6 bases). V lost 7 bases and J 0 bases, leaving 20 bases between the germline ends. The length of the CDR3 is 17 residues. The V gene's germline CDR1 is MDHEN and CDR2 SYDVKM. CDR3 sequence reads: CASKKRGYGTSTDTQYF. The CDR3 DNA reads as TGTGCCAGCAAGAAGCGCGGCTACGGGACTAGCACAGATACGCAGTATTTT. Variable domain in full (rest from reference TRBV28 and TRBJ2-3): DVKVTQSSRYLVKRTGEKVFLECVQDMDHENMFWYRQDPGLGLRLIYFSYDVKMKEKGDIPEGYSVSREKKERFSLILESASTNQTSMYLCASKKRGYGTSTDTQYFGPGTRLTVL.

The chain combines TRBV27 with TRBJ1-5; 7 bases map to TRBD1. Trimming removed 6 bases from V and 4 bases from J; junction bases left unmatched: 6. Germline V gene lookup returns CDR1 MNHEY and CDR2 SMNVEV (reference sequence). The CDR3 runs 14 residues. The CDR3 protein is CASSYRDRNQPQHF. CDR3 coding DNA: TGTGCCAGCAGCTACCGGGACAGAAATCAGCCCCAGCATTTT.

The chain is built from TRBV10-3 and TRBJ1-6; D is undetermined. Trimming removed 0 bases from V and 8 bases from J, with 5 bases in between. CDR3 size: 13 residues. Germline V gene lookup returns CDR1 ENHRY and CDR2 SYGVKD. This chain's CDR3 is CAISESSYSPLHF. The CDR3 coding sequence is TGTGCCATCAGTGAGTCGTCTTATTCACCCCTCCACTTT.

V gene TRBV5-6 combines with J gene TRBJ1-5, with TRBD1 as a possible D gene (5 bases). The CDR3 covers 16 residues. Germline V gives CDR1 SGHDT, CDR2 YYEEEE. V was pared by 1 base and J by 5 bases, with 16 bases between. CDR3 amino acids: CASSLSAGLMDQPQHF. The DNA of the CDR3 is TGTGCCAGCAGCTTGTCGGCAGGGTTAATGGATCAGCCCCAGCATTTT.

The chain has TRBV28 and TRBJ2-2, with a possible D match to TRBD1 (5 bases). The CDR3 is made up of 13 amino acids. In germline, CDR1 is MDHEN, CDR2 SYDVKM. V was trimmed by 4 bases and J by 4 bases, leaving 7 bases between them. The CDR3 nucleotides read TGTGCCAGCAGTTCCAGGGCCACCGGGGAGCTGTTTTTT. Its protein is CASSSRATGELFF.